The T cell receptor beta chain described here comes from a study of early T cells in non-severe SARS-CoV-2 infection. This CDR3 spans 16 amino acids. The germline V gene encodes CDR1 MDHEN and CDR2 SYDVKM. V was clipped by 7 bases and J by 0 bases, with 18 bases between them. One entry per CDR3 protein results from TCRdb running MiXCR on the 5' RACE reads. Among roughly 40,000 distinct CDR3 sequences listed, 5.9% were seen once. This sequence joins TRBV28 and TRBJ1-1, with a weak D call TRBD1 (5 bases). The source material was whole blood. The TCR was taken from an adult who was a healthcare worker with PCR-confirmed SARS-CoV-2 infection or an uninfected control (not recorded which). CDR3 DNA: TGTGCCAGCAATCTCGGGACTGTTGTCATGAACACTGAAGCTTTCTTT. The encoded protein is CASNLGTVVMNTEAFF.